A selection of T cell receptor beta chains follows, all from one sample in a study of blood T cell repertoires in COVID-19. Assay: immunoSEQ multiplex PCR; the TCRdb copy retains only in-frame clones and omits some. The sample lists approximately 200,000 clones, around 90% occurring once. The source material was PBMCs or T cells enriched from blood (not recorded which). Receptors originate from a woman under 40 who had recovered from COVID-19. Both conserved end residues are part of each CDR3. The order of the fields is J gene, D gene, V gene, clone size, CDR3 protein, CDR3 DNA. D genes are given only for firm matches. A row's size may be missing; if present it is once, few, many or a size class.

j_call: TRBJ1-1
d_call: NA
v_call: TRBV5-5
clone_size: once
cdr3_aa: CASSPTGYTEAFF
cdr3_nt: TGTGCCAGCAGCCCCACGGGGTACACTGAAGCTTTCTTT

j_call: TRBJ1-6
d_call: NA
v_call: TRBV6-5
clone_size: NA
cdr3_aa: CASSLAEGSPLHF
cdr3_nt: TGTGCCAGCAGTTTAGCGGAAGGGTCACCCCTCCACTTT

j_call: TRBJ2-1
d_call: TRBD2
v_call: TRBV5-4
clone_size: NA
cdr3_aa: CASSLEIAGAQFF
cdr3_nt: TGTGCCAGCAGCTTGGAAATAGCGGGGGCGCAGTTCTTC

j_call: TRBJ2-1
d_call: NA
v_call: TRBV7-3
clone_size: NA
cdr3_aa: CASSFSLLGPWGNEQFF
cdr3_nt: TGTGCCAGCAGCTTCTCCCTACTAGGGCCCTGGGGCAATGAGCAGTTCTTC

j_call: TRBJ1-5
d_call: TRBD1
v_call: TRBV27
clone_size: once
cdr3_aa: CASSFAFRGKGQPQHF
cdr3_nt: TGTGCCAGCAGTTTCGCATTCAGGGGGAAAGGACAGCCCCAGCATTTT

j_call: TRBJ1-1
d_call: TRBD1
v_call: TRBV19
clone_size: NA
cdr3_aa: CASRTGAMNTEAFF
cdr3_nt: TGTGCCAGTAGGACAGGGGCAATGAACACTGAAGCTTTCTTT

j_call: TRBJ1-1
d_call: NA
v_call: TRBV7-2
clone_size: NA
cdr3_aa: CASSFPLGAREAFF
cdr3_nt: TGTGCCAGCAGTTTTCCCTTGGGGGCCCGTGAAGCTTTCTTT

j_call: TRBJ1-4
d_call: NA
v_call: TRBV28
clone_size: NA
cdr3_aa: CASSLLAVTNEKLFF
cdr3_nt: TGTGCCAGCAGTTTACTGGCTGTAACTAATGAAAAACTGTTTTTT

j_call: TRBJ2-1
d_call: TRBD2
v_call: TRBV24-1
clone_size: NA
cdr3_aa: CATGEAGVRINEQFF
cdr3_nt: TGTGCCACCGGGGAAGCGGGAGTAAGGATCAATGAGCAGTTCTTC

j_call: TRBJ1-5
d_call: TRBD1
v_call: TRBV6-2/TRBV6-3
clone_size: NA
cdr3_aa: CASSYTSPRQGINQPQHF
cdr3_nt: TGTGCCAGCAGTTACACCTCACCCCGACAGGGGATCAATCAGCCCCAGCATTTT

j_call: TRBJ2-1
d_call: NA
v_call: TRBV5-1
clone_size: NA
cdr3_aa: CASSLGGGAAYNEQFF
cdr3_nt: TGCGCCAGCAGCTTGGGAGGCGGGGCGGCCTACAATGAGCAGTTCTTC

j_call: TRBJ1-5
d_call: TRBD1
v_call: TRBV27
clone_size: NA
cdr3_aa: CASSSGDRGHQPQHF
cdr3_nt: TGTGCCAGCAGCTCGGGGGACAGGGGGCATCAGCCCCAGCATTTT

j_call: TRBJ2-7
d_call: NA
v_call: TRBV7-2
clone_size: NA
cdr3_aa: CASSTRPGSSYEQYF
cdr3_nt: TGTGCCAGCAGCACCCGGCCGGGGAGCTCCTACGAGCAGTACTTC

j_call: TRBJ2-7
d_call: NA
v_call: TRBV7-2
clone_size: NA
cdr3_aa: CASSLGGFSSYEQYF
cdr3_nt: TGTGCCAGCAGCTTAGGCGGGTTTAGCTCCTACGAGCAGTACTTC

j_call: TRBJ1-3
d_call: NA
v_call: TRBV18
clone_size: NA
cdr3_aa: CASSPLELNTIYF
cdr3_nt: TGTGCCAGCTCACCCCTAGAGTTAAACACCATATATTTT

j_call: TRBJ2-7
d_call: TRBD2
v_call: TRBV6-5
clone_size: NA
cdr3_aa: CASSYSAGGDEQYF
cdr3_nt: TGTGCCAGCAGTTACTCAGCGGGGGGGGACGAGCAGTACTTC

j_call: TRBJ1-2
d_call: NA
v_call: TRBV5-4
clone_size: NA
cdr3_aa: CASSLGDRSYGYTF
cdr3_nt: TGTGCCAGCAGCTTGGGTGACAGGAGCTATGGCTACACCTTC

j_call: TRBJ1-2
d_call: TRBD1
v_call: TRBV10-3
clone_size: NA
cdr3_aa: CASSPPGQYGYTF
cdr3_nt: TGTGCTTCCAGCCCCCCGGGACAGTATGGCTACACCTTC

j_call: TRBJ1-6
d_call: TRBD1
v_call: TRBV9
clone_size: NA
cdr3_aa: CASSVDQSVFRDRGNSPLHF
cdr3_nt: TGTGCCAGCAGCGTAGATCAGAGTGTGTTTCGGGACAGGGGCAATTCACCCCTCCACTTT

j_call: TRBJ1-2
d_call: NA
v_call: TRBV27
clone_size: few
cdr3_aa: CASSRDSLNYGYTF
cdr3_nt: TGTGCCAGCAGTCGCGACAGCCTAAACTATGGCTACACCTTC

j_call: TRBJ1-4
d_call: NA
v_call: TRBV12-3/TRBV12-4
clone_size: NA
cdr3_aa: CASSFQVNEKLFF
cdr3_nt: TGTGCCAGCAGTTTCCAGGTTAATGAAAAACTGTTTTTT

j_call: TRBJ1-1
d_call: TRBD1
v_call: TRBV27
clone_size: NA
cdr3_aa: CASSQRQGGTEAFF
cdr3_nt: TGTGCCAGCAGCCAAAGACAGGGGGGAACTGAAGCTTTCTTT

j_call: TRBJ2-1
d_call: NA
v_call: TRBV20-1
clone_size: NA
cdr3_aa: CSASLGSSYNEQFF
cdr3_nt: TGCAGTGCTAGTCTGGGGAGCTCCTACAATGAGCAGTTCTTC

j_call: TRBJ1-2
d_call: TRBD1
v_call: TRBV10-3
clone_size: NA
cdr3_aa: CAISEGTGERDGYTF
cdr3_nt: TGTGCCATCAGTGAGGGGACAGGGGAAAGGGATGGCTACACCTTC

j_call: TRBJ1-1
d_call: NA
v_call: TRBV27
clone_size: NA
cdr3_aa: CASSLNSRSNTEAFF
cdr3_nt: TGTGCCAGCAGTTTGAATAGCAGATCGAACACTGAAGCTTTCTTT

j_call: TRBJ1-2
d_call: TRBD1
v_call: TRBV12-5
clone_size: once
cdr3_aa: CASGSLGTENGYTF
cdr3_nt: TGTGCTAGTGGTTCCTTAGGGACAGAGAATGGCTACACCTTC

j_call: TRBJ2-5
d_call: NA
v_call: TRBV30
clone_size: NA
cdr3_aa: CAWTPGGFVETQYF
cdr3_nt: TGTGCCTGGACCCCCGGCGGGTTCGTGGAGACCCAGTACTTC

j_call: TRBJ1-4
d_call: NA
v_call: TRBV5-1
clone_size: NA
cdr3_aa: CASRVGHATNEKLFF
cdr3_nt: TGCGCCAGCAGGGTCGGACACGCAACTAATGAAAAACTGTTTTTT

j_call: TRBJ1-1
d_call: TRBD1
v_call: TRBV19
clone_size: NA
cdr3_aa: CASTTDRGAEAFF
cdr3_nt: TGTGCCAGTACCACCGACAGGGGGGCTGAAGCTTTCTTT